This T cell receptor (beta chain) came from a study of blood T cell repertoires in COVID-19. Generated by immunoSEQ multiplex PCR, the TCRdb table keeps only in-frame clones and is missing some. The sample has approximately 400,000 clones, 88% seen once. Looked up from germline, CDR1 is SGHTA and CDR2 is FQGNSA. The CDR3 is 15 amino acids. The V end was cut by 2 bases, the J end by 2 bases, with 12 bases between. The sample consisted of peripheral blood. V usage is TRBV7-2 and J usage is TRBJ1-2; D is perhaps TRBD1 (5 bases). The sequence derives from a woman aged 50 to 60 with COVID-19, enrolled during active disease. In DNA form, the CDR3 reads TGTGCCAGCAGCTTAAAGGACATACCAAACTATGGCTACACCTTC. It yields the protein CASSLKDIPNYGYTF.